Shown below are 2 T cell receptor beta chains from a single sample sequenced in a study of CD8 T cells in Susac syndrome. Reverse transcription used roughly 0.45 to 1 ug RNA and random hexamers. One entry per CDR3 protein results from TCRdb running MiXCR on the immunoSEQ multiplex PCR reads. The data contain approximately 160,000 distinct CDR3 sequences, about 92% of them singletons. Specimen: CD4+ T cells from PBMCs. The receptors were gathered from a human donor in good health.

The rearrangement links TRBV16 to TRBJ2-1; tentatively, D is TRBD2 (6 bases). CDR3 length: 16 residues. Germline V gene sequence: CDR1 KGHSY, CDR2 FQNENV. The V gene lost 1 base and the J gene lost 4 bases, with 14 bases spanning the gap. The CDR3 here is CASSQLILAAYNEQFF. CDR3 coding DNA: TGTGCCAGCAGCCAATTGATACTAGCTGCTTACAATGAGCAGTTCTTC.

This chain connects TRBV18 to TRBJ1-6, with D perhaps matching TRBD1 (6 bases). Trimming removed 4 bases from V and 8 bases from J, with 15 bases in between. Germline V CDR1 and CDR2: KGHSH, LQKENI. The CDR3 spans 15 residues. CDR3 coding DNA: TGTGCCAGCTCACAACGGACAGCGAGGGATTCACCCCTCCACTTT. This translates into CASSQRTARDSPLHF.